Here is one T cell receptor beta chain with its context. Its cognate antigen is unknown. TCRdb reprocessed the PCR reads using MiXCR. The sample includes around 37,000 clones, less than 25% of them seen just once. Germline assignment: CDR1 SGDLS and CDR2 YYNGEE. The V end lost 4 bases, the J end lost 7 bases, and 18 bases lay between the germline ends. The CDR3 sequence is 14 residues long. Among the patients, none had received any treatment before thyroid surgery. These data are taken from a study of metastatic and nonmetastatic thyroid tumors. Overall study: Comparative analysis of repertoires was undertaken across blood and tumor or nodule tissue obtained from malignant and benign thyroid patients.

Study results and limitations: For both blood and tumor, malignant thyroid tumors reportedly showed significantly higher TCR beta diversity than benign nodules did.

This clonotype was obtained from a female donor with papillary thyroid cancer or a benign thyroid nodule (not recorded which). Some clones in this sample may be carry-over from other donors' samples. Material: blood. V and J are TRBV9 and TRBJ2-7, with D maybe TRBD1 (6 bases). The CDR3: CASSPRGGEEEQYF. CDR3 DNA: TGTGCCAGCAGCCCCCGAGGGGGAGAGGAAGAGCAGTACTTC. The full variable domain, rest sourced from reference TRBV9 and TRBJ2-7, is DSGVTQTPKHLITATGQRVTLRCSPRSGDLSVYWYQQSLDQGLQFLIQYYNGEERAKGNILERFSAQQFPDLHSELNLSSLELGDSALYFCASSPRGGEEEQYFGPGTRLTVT.